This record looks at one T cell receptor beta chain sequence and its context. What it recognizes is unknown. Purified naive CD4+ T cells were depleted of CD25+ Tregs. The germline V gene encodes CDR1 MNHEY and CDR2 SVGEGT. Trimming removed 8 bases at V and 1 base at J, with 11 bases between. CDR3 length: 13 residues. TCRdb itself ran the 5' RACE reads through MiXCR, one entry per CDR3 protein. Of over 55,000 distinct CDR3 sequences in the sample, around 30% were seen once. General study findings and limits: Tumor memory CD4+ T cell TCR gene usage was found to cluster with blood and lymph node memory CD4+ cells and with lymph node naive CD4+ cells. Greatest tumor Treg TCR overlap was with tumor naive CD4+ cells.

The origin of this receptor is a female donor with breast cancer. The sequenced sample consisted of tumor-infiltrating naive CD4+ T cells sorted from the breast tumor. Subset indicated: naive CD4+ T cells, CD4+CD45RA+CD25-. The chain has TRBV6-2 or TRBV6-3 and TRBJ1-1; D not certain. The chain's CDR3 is CASRTGRNTEAFF. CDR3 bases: TGTGCCAGCCGAACGGGCAGGAACACTGAAGCTTTCTTT.